This T cell receptor (beta chain) is from a study of human T cells and chemical hapten exposure. Findings and limits, study-wide: Large CDR3 similarity clusters arose significantly more often from expanded TCRs than from controls.

Time point reported: pre-sensitization, week 0. As for treatment: therapeutic diphenylcyclopropenone sensitization with weekly scalp DPC. The starting material, unfractionated whole blood, was used for total RNA extraction. This clonotype was observed at least ten times. The antigen remains unidentified. Trimming pared 0 bases from V and 4 bases from J, leaving 22 bases between. CDR3 length: 17 amino acids. Germline V CDR1 and CDR2: SQVTM, ANQGSEA. Individual cDNA molecules (in the library) carried attached unique molecular identifiers. In the source study's methods: With a range of 23,224 to 690,600, the median per sample was around 96,000 TCRs. TCRdb itself ran the RACE reads through MiXCR, one entry per CDR3 protein. None of the V and J calls come from the authors' own analysis; TCRdb made them. The sample holds approximately 260,000 distinct CDR3 sequences, 7.7% seen once.

This TCR derives from a young man with alopecia areata. Some clones in this sample may be carry-over from other donors' samples. This specimen consisted of whole blood, obtained in connection with sensitization to the hapten diphenylcyclopropenone (DPC). The V gene is TRBV29-1, the J gene TRBJ2-7, with D possibly being TRBD1 or TRBD2 (6 bases each). CDR3 DNA: TGCAGCGTTGAAGATCGCGGGAACAGGGCCTACCAATACGAGCAGTACTTC. Its translation: CSVEDRGNRAYQYEQYF.